The present T cell receptor (beta chain) was sequenced within a study of blood T cell repertoires in COVID-19. Study in general: T cells, B-cell-depleted T cells, or PBMCs supplied cDNA or gDNA.

The CDR3 runs 12 residues. Germline V gene lookup returns CDR1 MNHEY and CDR2 SVGEGT. The ends lost 6 bases at V and 12 bases at J; junction bases unmatched: 7. Method: immunoSEQ multiplex PCR; TCRdb's copy keeps in-frame clones and lacks some. This table has some 100,000 clones, roughly 82% appearing once. This TCR was sampled from a human donor in a cohort sampled during active COVID-19. This chain joins TRBV6-2 or TRBV6-3 and TRBJ1-4; 7 bases line up with TRBD1. The sample consisted of peripheral blood. This chain's CDR3 is CASSLTGFELFF. For the CDR3, the DNA is TGTGCCAGCAGCCTGACAGGGTTTGAACTGTTTTTT.